This T cell receptor (beta chain) came from a study of T cell responses to AZD1222 COVID-19 vaccine. Study conclusions and caveats: Increased Spike-specific TCR breadth and depth were observed after two AZD1222 doses. Donors skewed white British and female; clonal diversity was possibly underestimated.

Points on this clone: The antigen is undetermined.

Assay: immunoSEQ multiplex PCR; the TCRdb copy retains only in-frame clones and omits some. The top ten clones hold 2.6% of a sample with over 150,000 clones, about nine tenths of them seen once. The CDR3 length is 12 residues. Trimming stripped 3 bases from V and 7 bases from J, with 6 bases between. Per the germline V gene, CDR1 is KGHDR and CDR2 is SFDVKD. The genes are TRBV24-1 and TRBJ1-5; D unclear. This clonotype was obtained from an adult in good health. Sequencing used peripheral blood, obtained on day 0 of AZD1222 vaccination. The CDR3 nucleotides read TGTGCCACCAGTGATGGTGGCCAGCCCCAGCATTTT. This sequence encodes CATSDGGQPQHF.